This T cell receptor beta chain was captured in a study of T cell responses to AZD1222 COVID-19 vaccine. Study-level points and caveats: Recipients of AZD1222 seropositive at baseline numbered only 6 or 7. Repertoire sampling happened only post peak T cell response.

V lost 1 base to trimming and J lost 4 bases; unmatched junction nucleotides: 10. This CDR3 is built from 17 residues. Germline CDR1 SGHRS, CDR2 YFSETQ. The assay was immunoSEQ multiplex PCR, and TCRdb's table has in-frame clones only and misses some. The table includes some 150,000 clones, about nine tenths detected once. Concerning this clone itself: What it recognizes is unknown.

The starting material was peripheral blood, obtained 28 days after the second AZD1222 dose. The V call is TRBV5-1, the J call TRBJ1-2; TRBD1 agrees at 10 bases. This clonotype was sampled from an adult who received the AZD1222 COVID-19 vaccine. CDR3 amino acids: CASSLQIRQGASYGYTF. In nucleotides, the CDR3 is TGCGCCAGCAGCTTGCAGATTAGACAGGGGGCTAGCTATGGCTACACCTTC.